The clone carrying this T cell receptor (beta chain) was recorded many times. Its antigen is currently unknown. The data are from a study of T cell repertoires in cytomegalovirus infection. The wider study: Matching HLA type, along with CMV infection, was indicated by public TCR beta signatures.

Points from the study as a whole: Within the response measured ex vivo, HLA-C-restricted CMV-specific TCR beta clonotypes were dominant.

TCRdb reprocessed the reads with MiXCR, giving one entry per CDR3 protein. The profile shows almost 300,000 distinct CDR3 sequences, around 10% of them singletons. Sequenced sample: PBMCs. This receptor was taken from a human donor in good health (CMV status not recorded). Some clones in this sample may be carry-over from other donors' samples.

This chain's CDR3 is CASREGPTNEKLFF. The CDR3 DNA sequence: TGCGCCAGCCGGGAGGGCCCGACTAATGAAAAACTGTTTTTT. The chain joins TRBV4-1 to TRBJ1-4; D not certain. The CDR3 is 14 amino acids. Trimming took off 8 bases at V and 2 bases at J, with 12 bases between the two ends. Germline lookup yields CDR1 MGHRA and CDR2 YSYEKL.